These T cell receptor beta chains were read from a single sample in a study of blood T cell repertoires in COVID-19. Libraries were prepared by immunoSEQ multiplex PCR; TCRdb keeps only in-frame clonotypes and omits some of them. Counted here are approximately 230,000 clones, roughly 88% occurring once; the ten biggest clones make up just under 6.5%. Sequenced: peripheral blood. These receptor sequences come from a woman between 25 and 40 years old with COVID-19, enrolled during active disease. The CDR3 runs from the conserved cysteine through the conserved F or W. D genes are given only for firm matches. Not all rows give a size; the values are once, few, many and, for expanded clones, a class.

V gene	J gene	clone size	D gene	CDR3 protein	CDR3 DNA
TRBV7-9	TRBJ2-1	once	TRBD2	CASSLGLALPRDEQFF	TGTGCCAGCAGCTTAGGACTAGCGTTACCGAGGGATGAGCAGTTCTTC
TRBV4-2	TRBJ2-6	once	-	CASSQDSGAGANVLTF	TGTGCCAGCAGCCAAGATAGCGGCGCTGGGGCCAACGTCCTGACTTTC
TRBV11-3	TRBJ2-5	-	TRBD1	CASSPRQGGAPQETQYF	TGTGCCAGCAGCCCGAGACAGGGGGGTGCCCCCCAAGAGACCCAGTACTTC
TRBV28	TRBJ2-2	-	TRBD1	CASSLDRGPGELFF	TGTGCCAGCAGTTTAGACAGGGGGCCCGGGGAGCTGTTTTTT
TRBV5-1	TRBJ2-1	-	TRBD2	CASSSLPLREVSYNEQFF	TGCGCCAGCAGCTCGTTGCCCCTGCGGGAGGTCTCCTACAATGAGCAGTTCTTC
TRBV3-1/TRBV3-2	TRBJ2-2	-	-	CASSQVYRAGGTGELFF	TGTGCCAGCAGCCAAGTGTACAGGGCGGGTGGGACCGGGGAGCTGTTTTTT
TRBV10-1	TRBJ1-2	once	-	CASRGGADYGYTF	TGCGCCAGCAGGGGGGGGGCGGACTATGGCTACACCTTC
TRBV7-9	TRBJ1-1	-	TRBD1	CASSEAGQGTTEAFF	TGTGCCAGCAGCGAGGCGGGACAGGGGACAACTGAAGCTTTCTTT
TRBV3-1/TRBV3-2	TRBJ1-3	-	-	CASSSRVSGNTIYF	TGTGCCAGCAGCTCCAGGGTGTCTGGAAACACCATATATTTT
TRBV14	TRBJ1-4	-	TRBD1	CASSLGDREVRATNEKLFF	TGTGCCAGCAGCTTGGGGGACAGGGAGGTAAGGGCAACTAATGAAAAACTGTTTTTT
TRBV7-2	TRBJ1-1	-	TRBD1	CASSLVMRTGGIYTEAFF	TGTGCCAGCAGCTTAGTAATGAGGACAGGGGGCATTTACACTGAAGCTTTCTTT
TRBV19	TRBJ2-7	-	-	CASKGRTLVGEQYF	TGTGCCAGTAAGGGTCGGACTTTAGTCGGCGAGCAGTACTTC
TRBV25-1	TRBJ2-1	-	TRBD1	CASSDRATYNEQFF	TGTGCCAGCAGCGACAGGGCTACATACAATGAGCAGTTCTTC
TRBV16	TRBJ2-7	-	TRBD1	CASSQFRTGPSYEQYF	TGTGCCAGCAGCCAATTCAGGACAGGACCCTCCTACGAGCAGTACTTC
TRBV6-5	TRBJ2-3	-	-	CASSYSLRASTDTQYF	TGTGCCAGCAGTTACTCGTTGAGGGCGAGCACAGATACGCAGTATTTT
TRBV28	TRBJ1-2	-	TRBD1	CASSSGQGLDGYTF	TGTGCCAGCAGTTCGGGACAGGGTCTCGATGGCTACACCTTC
TRBV12-3/TRBV12-4	TRBJ1-1	-	-	CASRKGEGTEAFF	TGTGCCAGCAGGAAGGGGGAGGGCACTGAAGCTTTCTTT
TRBV7-9	TRBJ2-3	-	TRBD2	CASSLGLAGDKDTQYF	TGTGCCAGCAGCCTAGGACTAGCGGGAGATAAAGATACGCAGTATTTT
TRBV4-3	TRBJ2-3	-	TRBD2	CASSQDWLAGAGDTQYF	TGCGCCAGCAGCCAAGATTGGCTAGCGGGAGCAGGAGATACGCAGTATTTT
TRBV19	TRBJ2-1	-	TRBD2	CASSIWLAELNNEQFF	TGTGCCAGTAGTATTTGGCTAGCGGAGCTCAACAATGAGCAGTTCTTC
TRBV18	TRBJ1-1	-	-	CASSPGQGNTEAFF	TGTGCCAGCTCACCAGGGCAGGGGAACACTGAAGCTTTCTTT
TRBV19	TRBJ2-1	-	TRBD2	CASTLRVTGGLSSYNEQFF	TGTGCCAGTACCCTTCGGGTGACGGGAGGCTTAAGCTCCTACAATGAGCAGTTCTTC
TRBV7-9	TRBJ2-3	-	-	CASSLAPSRTDTQYF	TGTGCCAGCAGCTTAGCCCCAAGCCGAACAGATACGCAGTATTTT
TRBV5-4	TRBJ1-1	-	-	CASSGGNTEAFF	TGTGCCAGCAGCGGCGGGAACACTGAAGCTTTCTTT
TRBV30	TRBJ1-2	-	TRBD1	CAWSEGTGGGYTF	TGTGCCTGGAGTGAGGGGACAGGAGGCGGCTACACCTTC
TRBV9	TRBJ2-3	-	-	CAVQPSNCHTDTQYF	TGTGCCGTTCAACCGAGTAACTGCCACACAGATACGCAGTATTTT
TRBV6-2/TRBV6-3	TRBJ1-1	few	TRBD1	CASSPTGGMNTEAFF	TGTGCCAGCAGTCCGACAGGGGGTATGAACACTGAAGCTTTCTTT
TRBV7-2	TRBJ2-5	-	TRBD1	CASSGRQGSETQYF	TGTGCCAGCAGCGGACGACAGGGTTCAGAGACCCAGTACTTC